This T cell receptor (beta chain) emerged from a study of cytomegalovirus exposure and HLA in healthy donors. The CDR3 totals 15 residues. Germline CDR1 is SGHAT and CDR2 is FQNNGV. Trimming at V came to 3 bases and at J to 3 bases, leaving 5 bases not matched to a gene. The study ran its PCR with 60 Vbeta and 13 Jbeta primers. TCRdb's table, derived via immunoSEQ multiplex PCR, lists solely in-frame clones and lacks some. The data contain 150,000 to 160,000 clones, around 83% of them singletons. As concerns this clone: No antigen is known for it.

Whole-study results and caveats: It was reported in a later analysis that an Asian-associated ancestry cluster showed fewer N-insertions than the 666-donor mean. Rarity marked most TCR sequences, yet some public TCRs occurred in many donors.

The J gene is TRBJ2-7, the V gene TRBV11-2; 10 positions match TRBD1. Material: PBMCs. This clonotype originated in a woman under 30 in good health and CMV-seronegative. CDR3 in amino acids: CASSLVGQGGYEQYF. DNA of the CDR3: TGTGCCAGCAGCTTGGTTGGACAGGGGGGCTACGAGCAGTACTTC.